This T cell receptor beta chain was obtained from a study of shared clonotypes between healthy human individuals. Regarding the study as a whole: Relative to their counterparts shared across all four donors, non-shared clonotypes exhibited diminished generation probabilities.

Concerning this clone itself: The target antigen is unknown.

CDR3 length equals 14 residues. Germline V lookup: CDR1 SGHRS, CDR2 YFSETQ. Unmatched junction bases numbered 3, after V lost 4 bases and J lost 7 bases. Clones were sequenced by immunoSEQ multiplex PCR, and TCRdb holds only the in-frame ones, with some missing. The sample shows about 1.5 million clones, about 96% of them seen only once. The receptor was derived from a man between 25 and 39 years old in good health. V and J are TRBV5-1 and TRBJ1-4, with TRBD1 identical over 11 bases. Sequenced input: naive CD4+ T cells sorted from blood. Subset described: CD45RA+ positively selected. The CDR3 sequence is CASSADRGPEKLFF. The CDR3 nucleotides read TGCGCCAGCAGCGCGGACAGGGGGCCTGAAAAACTGTTTTTT.